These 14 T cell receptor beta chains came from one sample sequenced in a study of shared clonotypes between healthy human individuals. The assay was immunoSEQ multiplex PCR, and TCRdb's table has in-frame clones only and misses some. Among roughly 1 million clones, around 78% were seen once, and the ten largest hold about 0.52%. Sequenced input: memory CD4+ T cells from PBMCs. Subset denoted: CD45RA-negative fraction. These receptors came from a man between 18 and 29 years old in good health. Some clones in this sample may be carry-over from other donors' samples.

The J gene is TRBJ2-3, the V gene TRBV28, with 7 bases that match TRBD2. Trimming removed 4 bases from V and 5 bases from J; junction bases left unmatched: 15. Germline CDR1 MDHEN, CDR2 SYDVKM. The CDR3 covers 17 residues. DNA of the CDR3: TGTGCCAGCAGTTCATATGCCGGGACTACAACGGAAGATACGCAGTATTTT. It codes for CASSSYAGTTTEDTQYF.

The CDR3 loop is CASHPGPQETQYF. CDR3 coding DNA: TGTGCCAGTCACCCGGGACCACAAGAGACCCAGTACTTC. This sequence joins TRBV5-4 and TRBJ2-5; TRBD1 or TRBD2 may be the D gene (5 bases each). Germline V gene sequence: CDR1 SGHNT, CDR2 YYREEE (reference sequence). The CDR3 has 13 residues. The V end lost 8 bases, the J end lost 2 bases, and 13 bases lay between the germline ends.

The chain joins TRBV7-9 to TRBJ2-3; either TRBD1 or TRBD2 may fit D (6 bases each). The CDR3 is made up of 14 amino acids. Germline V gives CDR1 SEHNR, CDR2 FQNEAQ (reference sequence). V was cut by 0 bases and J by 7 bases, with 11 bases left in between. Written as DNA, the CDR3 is TGTGCCAGCAGCTTAGCCGGGGGCACTAATACGCAGTATTTT. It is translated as CASSLAGGTNTQYF.

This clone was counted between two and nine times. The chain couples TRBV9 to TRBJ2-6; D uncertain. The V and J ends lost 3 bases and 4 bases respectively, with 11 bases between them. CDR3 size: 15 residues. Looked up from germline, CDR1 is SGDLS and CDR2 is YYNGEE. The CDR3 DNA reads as TGTGCCAGCAGCGGGCGGTTTGACGGGGCCAACGTCCTGACTTTC. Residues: CASSGRFDGANVLTF.

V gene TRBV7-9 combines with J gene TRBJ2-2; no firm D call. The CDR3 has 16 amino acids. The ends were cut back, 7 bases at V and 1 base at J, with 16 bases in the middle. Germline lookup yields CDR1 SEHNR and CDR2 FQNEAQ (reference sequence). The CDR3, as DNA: TGTGCCAGCATCAAAGCCGGCCGGTTGAACACCGGGGAGCTGTTTTTT. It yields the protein CASIKAGRLNTGELFF.

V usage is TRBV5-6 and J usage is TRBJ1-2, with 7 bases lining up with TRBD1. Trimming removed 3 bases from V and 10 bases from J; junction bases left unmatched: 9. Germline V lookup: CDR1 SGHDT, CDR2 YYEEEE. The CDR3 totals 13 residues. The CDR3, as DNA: TGTGCCAGCAGCTCCCCGGGCAGGGGGTACTACACCTTC. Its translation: CASSSPGRGYYTF.

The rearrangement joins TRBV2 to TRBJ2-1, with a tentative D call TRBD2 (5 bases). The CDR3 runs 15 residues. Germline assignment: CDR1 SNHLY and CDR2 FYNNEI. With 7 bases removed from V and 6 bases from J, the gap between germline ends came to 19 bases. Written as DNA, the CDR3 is TGTGCCAGCACTGCCCGAGGGTCGTTGGGCAATGAGCAGTTCTTC. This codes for CASTARGSLGNEQFF. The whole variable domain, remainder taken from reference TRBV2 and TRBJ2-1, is EPEVTQTPSHQVTQMGQEVILRCVPISNHLYFYWYRQILGQKVEFLVSFYNNEISEKSEIFDDQFSVERPDGSNFTLKIRSTKLEDSAMYFCASTARGSLGNEQFFGPGTRLTVL.

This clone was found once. The DNA for the CDR3 is TGTGCCAGCAGCTTGAATATTCTAACTGAAGCTTTCTTT. Its protein product is CASSLNILTEAFF. This sequence joins TRBV7-2 and TRBJ1-1; D is undetermined. The germline CDR1 and CDR2 sequences are SGHTA and FQGNSA. The CDR3 is 13 residues long. The ends were cut back, 3 bases at V and 5 bases at J, with 10 bases in the middle.

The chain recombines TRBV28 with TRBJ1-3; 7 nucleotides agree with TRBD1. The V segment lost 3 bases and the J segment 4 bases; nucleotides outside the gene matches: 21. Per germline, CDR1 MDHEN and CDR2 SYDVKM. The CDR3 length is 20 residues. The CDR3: CASSLLPPNADREGGNTIYF. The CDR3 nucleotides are TGTGCCAGCAGTTTGCTCCCGCCAAACGCAGACAGGGAAGGCGGAAACACCATATATTTT.

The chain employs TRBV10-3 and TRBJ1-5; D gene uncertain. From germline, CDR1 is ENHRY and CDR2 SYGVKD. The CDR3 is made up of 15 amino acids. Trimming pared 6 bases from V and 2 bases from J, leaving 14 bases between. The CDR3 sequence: CAISAGPRGNQPQHF. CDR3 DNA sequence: TGTGCCATCAGCGCCGGGCCCCGGGGCAATCAGCCCCAGCATTTT.

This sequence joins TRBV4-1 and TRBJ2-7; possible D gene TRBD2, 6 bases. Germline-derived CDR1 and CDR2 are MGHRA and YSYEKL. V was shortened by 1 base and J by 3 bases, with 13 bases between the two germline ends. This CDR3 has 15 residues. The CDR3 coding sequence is TGCGCCAGCAGCCAAGGCGAGAGGGAGGTCTACGAGCAGTACTTC. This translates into CASSQGEREVYEQYF.

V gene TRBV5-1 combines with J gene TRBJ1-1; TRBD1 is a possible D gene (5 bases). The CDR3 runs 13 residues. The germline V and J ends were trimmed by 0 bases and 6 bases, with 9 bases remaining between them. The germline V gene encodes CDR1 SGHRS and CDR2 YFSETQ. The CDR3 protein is CASSLEGGAEAFF. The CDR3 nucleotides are TGCGCCAGCAGCTTGGAAGGAGGGGCTGAAGCTTTCTTT.

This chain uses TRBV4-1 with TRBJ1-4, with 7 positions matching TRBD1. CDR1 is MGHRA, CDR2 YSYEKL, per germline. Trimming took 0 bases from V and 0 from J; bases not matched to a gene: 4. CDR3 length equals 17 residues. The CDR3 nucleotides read TGCGCCAGCAGCCAAGAGGTCAGGGGGGCAACTAATGAAAAACTGTTTTTT. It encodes CASSQEVRGATNEKLFF.

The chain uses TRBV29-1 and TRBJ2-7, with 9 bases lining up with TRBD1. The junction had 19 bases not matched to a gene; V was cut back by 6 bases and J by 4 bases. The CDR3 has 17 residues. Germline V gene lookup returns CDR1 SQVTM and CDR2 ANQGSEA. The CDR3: CSVGRGFPGQGGYEQYF. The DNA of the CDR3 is TGCAGCGTCGGCAGAGGATTCCCGGGACAGGGTGGGTACGAGCAGTACTTC.